The 18 T cell receptor beta chains below were found in one sample sequenced in a study of shared clonotypes between healthy human individuals. The method was immunoSEQ multiplex PCR; TCRdb's version includes in-frame clones alone and lacks a portion of them. The profile covers under 2,500,000 clones, with almost 96% appearing a single time and less than 0.15% taken by the ten largest. Sequencing was performed on naive CD4+ T cells sorted from blood. Subset given: CD45RA+ positively selected. The receptors shown here come from a young man in good health.

The CDR3 is CASSFQAGETQYF. The CDR3 bases are TGTGCCAGCAGCTTTCAAGCTGGGGAGACCCAGTACTTC. The chain recombines TRBV11-1 with TRBJ2-5, with D unclear. The CDR3 covers 13 residues. Germline V gene sequence: CDR1 SGHAT, CDR2 FQDESV (reference sequence). V was shortened by 3 bases and J by 5 bases, with 10 bases between the two germline ends.

The chain joins TRBV2 to TRBJ2-3, with 7 bases fitting TRBD2. Germline V gene lookup returns CDR1 SNHLY and CDR2 FYNNEI. The CDR3 sequence is 18 residues long. V was pared by 0 bases and J by 0 bases, with 9 bases of the junction left unmatched. This CDR3 is CASSEALMAGGSTDTQYF. The CDR3, as DNA: TGTGCCAGCAGTGAAGCGCTTATGGCCGGGGGGAGCACAGATACGCAGTATTTT.

The chain joins TRBV6-1 to TRBJ2-5; 10 bases align to TRBD1. After removal of 1 base from V and 5 bases from J, the junction contained 7 bases not matched to a gene. CDR1 is MNHNS and CDR2 is SASEGT in the germline V gene. This CDR3 region has 16 residues. Here the CDR3 reads CASSEVRQGAWETQYF. The DNA of the CDR3 is TGTGCCAGCAGTGAAGTCAGACAGGGGGCCTGGGAGACCCAGTACTTC.

CDR3 residues: CASSYLAANTGELFF. As DNA, the CDR3 is TGTGCCAGCAGCTACCTAGCGGCGAACACCGGGGAGCTGTTTTTT. The chain couples TRBV9 to TRBJ2-2; 7 positions agree with TRBD2. After removal of 4 bases from V and 0 bases from J, the junction contained 3 bases not matched to a gene. This CDR3 spans 15 amino acids. Germline V gene data show CDR1 as SGDLS and CDR2 as YYNGEE.

For this clone: The same CDR3 is also encoded by other DNA sequences in this sample. The chain joins TRBV27 to TRBJ2-7; D is unclear. Trimming removed 3 bases at V and 0 bases at J, with 6 bases between. The CDR3 has 13 amino acids. The germline CDR1 and CDR2 sequences are MNHEY and SMNVEV (reference sequence). CDR3 DNA: TGTGCCAGCAGTTTCCAGTTCTCCTACGAGCAGTACTTC. Its translation: CASSFQFSYEQYF.

Worth noting for this clone: Distinct nucleotide sequences in the sample also encode this CDR3. This chain connects TRBV18 to TRBJ2-7; D may be TRBD1 (5 bases). Trimming shortened V by 2 bases and J by 4 bases, and 6 bases separated the two germline ends. This CDR3 has 12 amino acids. Germline lookup yields CDR1 KGHSH and CDR2 LQKENI. CDR3 amino acids: CASSPGAYEQYF. CDR3 in DNA: TGTGCCAGCTCACCAGGGGCGTACGAGCAGTACTTC.

As to this clone: This specimen includes other DNA sequences encoding the same CDR3. V and J are TRBV6-5 and TRBJ2-7, with 9 bases aligning to TRBD1. Germline lookup yields CDR1 MNHEY and CDR2 SVGAGI. The J segment lost 1 base and the V segment lost 6 bases, leaving 4 bases of the junction unmatched. This CDR3 region has 14 residues. The CDR3: CASRRGQGSYEQYF. The CDR3 DNA follows: TGTGCCAGCAGGCGCGGACAGGGGTCCTACGAGCAGTACTTC.

This clone was seen just once. The rearrangement joins TRBV30 to TRBJ2-7; possible D gene TRBD1, 7 bases. The CDR3 has 15 amino acids. Trimming took 3 bases from V and 3 from J, leaving 18 bases between them. In germline, CDR1 is GTSNPN, CDR2 SVGIG (reference sequence). The CDR3 region has the DNA TGTGCCTGGAGACGGGGGACAGTTGGACACTACGAGCAGTACTTC. Its protein is CAWRRGTVGHYEQYF.

The chain uses TRBV5-1 and TRBJ2-7; D perhaps matches TRBD2 (6 bases). Germline CDR1 and CDR2: SGHRS and YFSETQ. V lost 0 bases and J 0 bases, leaving 10 bases between the germline ends. The CDR3 runs to 15 residues. The CDR3 DNA follows: TGCGCCAGCAGCTTGGTGGGGGAGGCCTCCTACGAGCAGTACTTC. Translation: CASSLVGEASYEQYF.

This sequence joins TRBV10-3 and TRBJ2-7; 10 bases map to TRBD2. The J segment lost 2 bases and the V segment lost 8 bases, leaving 9 bases of the junction unmatched. CDR3 length: 15 residues. The germline gives CDR1 ENHRY, CDR2 SYGVKD. The CDR3 reads CAIAASGSPPYEQYF. CDR3 bases: TGTGCCATCGCCGCTAGCGGGAGCCCCCCCTACGAGCAGTACTTC.

On this clone itself: Other DNA sequences in this sample translate to the same CDR3. The chain joins TRBV6-1 to TRBJ2-1; 9 positions agree with TRBD2. Trimming at V came to 3 bases and at J to 10 bases, leaving 1 base not matched to a gene. Germline V gives CDR1 MNHNS, CDR2 SASEGT. The CDR3 is 12 residues long. DNA for the CDR3: TGTGCCAGCAGTGACCTAGCGGGGGAGCAGTTCTTC. Protein product: CASSDLAGEQFF.

The chain links TRBV4-2 to TRBJ1-5; 8 bases fit TRBD1. The CDR3 spans 15 residues. Losses at the gene ends were 4 bases for V and 5 bases for J; bases not matched to a gene: 7. From germline, CDR1 is LGHNA and CDR2 YNFKEQ. CDR3 loop: CASSRSGQGDQPQHF. The CDR3 DNA is TGTGCCAGCAGCCGAAGCGGACAGGGTGATCAGCCCCAGCATTTT.

The genes are TRBV27 and TRBJ1-1; weak D call: TRBD1 (6 bases). Trimming took 5 bases from V and 6 from J, leaving 16 bases between them. Per germline, CDR1 MNHEY and CDR2 SMNVEV (reference sequence). The CDR3 has 14 residues. The CDR3 DNA follows: TGTGCCAGCAGTCAACAGGGCCCCTATGCTGAAGCTTTCTTT. Translated, it gives CASSQQGPYAEAFF.

This chain joins TRBV10-3 and TRBJ1-2; 8 nucleotides align to TRBD1. After removal of 4 bases from V and 4 bases from J, the junction contained 5 bases not matched to a gene. CDR3 size: 14 residues. The germline CDR1 and CDR2 sequences are ENHRY and SYGVKD. CDR3 sequence (DNA): TGTGCCATCAGTGTTCGGACAGGGACCTATGGCTACACCTTC. It specifies CAISVRTGTYGYTF.

This chain connects TRBV9 to TRBJ2-4; possibly TRBD2 for D (7 bases). Germline lookup yields CDR1 SGDLS and CDR2 YYNGEE. The CDR3 contains 19 residues. Trimming stripped 0 bases from V and 0 bases from J, with 19 bases between. CDR3 protein: CASSVDGGTTQGAKNIQYF. The CDR3 nucleotides are TGTGCCAGCAGCGTAGATGGTGGGACTACACAGGGAGCCAAAAACATTCAGTACTTC.

The genes are TRBV30 and TRBJ1-6, with a possible D match to TRBD1 (5 bases). V was pared by 7 bases and J by 8 bases, with 15 bases between. Germline CDR1 is GTSNPN and CDR2 is SVGIG (reference sequence). This CDR3 spans 13 amino acids. The CDR3: CAYVGQAYSPLHF. In DNA, the CDR3 is TGTGCCTATGTGGGGCAGGCATATTCACCCCTCCACTTT.

This chain links TRBV29-1 with TRBJ1-2; possible D gene TRBD1, 5 bases. Germline CDR1 and CDR2: SQVTM and ANQGSEA. The CDR3 is 11 amino acids. V lost 4 bases, J lost 7 bases, and 10 bases lay in between. DNA for the CDR3: TGCAGCGTTGGAGGGGCCCTTGGCTACACCTTC. It codes for CSVGGALGYTF. Full variable domain (missing parts from reference TRBV29-1 and TRBJ1-2): SAVISQKPSRDICQRGTSLTIQCQVDSQVTMMFWYRQQPGQSLTLIATANQGSEATYESGFVIDKFPISRPNLTFSTLTVSNMSPEDSSIYLCSVGGALGYTFGSGTRLTVV.

The rearrangement uses TRBV30 and TRBJ1-1; D is unclear. CDR1 GTSNPN and CDR2 SVGIG come from the germline V gene (reference sequence). The CDR3 is made up of 14 amino acids. V was shortened by 3 bases and J by 1 base, with 12 bases between the two germline ends. CDR3 coding DNA: TGTGCCTGGAGGGGAGTGGGGTCGAACACTGAAGCTTTCTTT. Amino acids: CAWRGVGSNTEAFF.